Below, one TCR beta chain is given with its context. The target antigen is unknown. The germline V and J ends were trimmed by 7 bases and 5 bases, with 14 bases remaining between them. CDR3 length: 13 residues. Next came a second PCR, run for about 7 to 12 cycles, which used a sample-barcoded 5' primer along with a J-beta primer mix. Each single sample gave us at least 3 million CDR3-containing paired-end reads. TCRdb re-analysed the 5' RACE reads in MiXCR, keeping a single row per CDR3 protein. Among around 620,000 distinct CDR3 sequences, 27% were seen once, and the ten largest hold around a sixth. The data belong to a study of blood T cells in healthy people across ages. Study outcomes and limitations: A roughly linear fall in TCR beta diversity per million T cells was seen with increasing age.

V and J are TRBV12-3 or TRBV12-4 and TRBJ1-2; no clear D. Sequencing was performed on blood. The clonotype was recovered from a woman aged 65 to 85 in good health. Here the CDR3 reads CASTVRVEYGYTF. As DNA, the CDR3 is TGTGCCAGCACCGTGCGAGTGGAATATGGCTACACCTTC.